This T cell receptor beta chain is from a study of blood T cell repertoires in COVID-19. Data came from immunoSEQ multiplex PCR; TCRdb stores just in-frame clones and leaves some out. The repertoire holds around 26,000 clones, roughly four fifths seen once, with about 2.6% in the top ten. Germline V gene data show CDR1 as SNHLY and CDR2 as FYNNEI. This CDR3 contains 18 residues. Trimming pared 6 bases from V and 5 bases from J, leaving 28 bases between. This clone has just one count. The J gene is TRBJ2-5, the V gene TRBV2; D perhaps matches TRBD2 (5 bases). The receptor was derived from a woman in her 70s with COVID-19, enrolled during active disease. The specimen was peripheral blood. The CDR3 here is CASRGFSVTDQPGETQYF. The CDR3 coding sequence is TGTGCCAGCAGGGGTTTTTCGGTTACCGACCAGCCGGGGGAGACCCAGTACTTC.